The rows below give T cell receptor beta chains drawn from one sample of a study of tumor and adjacent non-tumor tissue in lung cancer. TCRdb used MiXCR to reprocess the multiplex PCR reads, holding one entry per CDR3 protein. The sample lists approximately 110,000 distinct CDR3 sequences; over 55% were seen once. The sequenced sample consisted of distant non-tumor lung tissue. These receptors were obtained from a man in his 60s with non-small cell lung cancer. Each CDR3 is given with its conserved first and last residue.

v_gene: TRBV10-3
j_gene: TRBJ2-3
CDR3aa: CAISERKVSTDTQYF

v_gene: TRBV11-3
j_gene: TRBJ2-1
CDR3aa: CASSFGLGNEQFF

v_gene: TRBV6-1
j_gene: TRBJ2-2
CDR3aa: CVSSENGGDLFF

v_gene: TRBV4-3
j_gene: TRBJ2-3
CDR3aa: CASSQMGIDTQYF

v_gene: TRBV13
j_gene: TRBJ2-7
CDR3aa: CASSLGPGGQYF

v_gene: TRBV11-3
j_gene: TRBJ2-2
CDR3aa: CASSLDGQACTGELFF

v_gene: TRBV24-1
j_gene: TRBJ1-2
CDR3aa: CATRDSQGNYGYTF

v_gene: TRBV14
j_gene: TRBJ1-3
CDR3aa: CASSLVSGNTIYF

v_gene: TRBV5-1
j_gene: TRBJ2-5
CDR3aa: CASSLDPYGTQYF

v_gene: TRBV19
j_gene: TRBJ2-5
CDR3aa: CASSIGGGWQAGAETQYF

v_gene: TRBV11-3
j_gene: TRBJ1-2
CDR3aa: CASSLAWLEGYIF

v_gene: TRBV4-1
j_gene: TRBJ2-7
CDR3aa: CASSQDPRTASPYEQYF

v_gene: TRBV11-2
j_gene: TRBJ2-2
CDR3aa: CAGSLGQNTGELFF

v_gene: TRBV6-2/TRBV6-3
j_gene: TRBJ1-5
CDR3aa: CASSYRGYDKPQHF

v_gene: TRBV7-9
j_gene: TRBJ2-1
CDR3aa: CASSLELVEQFF

v_gene: TRBV6-2/TRBV6-3
j_gene: TRBJ2-7
CDR3aa: CASSPVASVQDEQYF

v_gene: TRBV14
j_gene: TRBJ1-1
CDR3aa: CASESTAHGGGTEAFF

v_gene: TRBV20-1
j_gene: TRBJ2-3
CDR3aa: CSARSSGRVVDTQYF

v_gene: TRBV6-1
j_gene: TRBJ2-3
CDR3aa: CTSTSRASTDTQYF

v_gene: TRBV6-5
j_gene: TRBJ1-3
CDR3aa: CASSRILHGAVNTIYF

v_gene: TRBV11-2
j_gene: TRBJ2-1
CDR3aa: CASSFAYNKKFF

v_gene: TRBV12-3/TRBV12-4
j_gene: TRBJ1-5
CDR3aa: CASSPETRLVQPQHF

v_gene: TRBV6-1
j_gene: TRBJ1-4
CDR3aa: CAGSGHASEKLFF

v_gene: TRBV6-5
j_gene: .
CDR3aa: CASSYSMRNSGSSYEQFF

v_gene: TRBV4-3
j_gene: TRBJ2-7
CDR3aa: CASGQDLNSGYEQYF

v_gene: TRBV6-2/TRBV6-3
j_gene: TRBJ1-5
CDR3aa: CAGSYGEGQGSNQPQHF

v_gene: TRBV7-4
j_gene: TRBJ2-7
CDR3aa: CASSLAGTGDEQYF

v_gene: TRBV5-5
j_gene: TRBJ2-1
CDR3aa: CASSLRGGDSYNEQFF

v_gene: TRBV20-1
j_gene: TRBJ2-3
CDR3aa: CSAAGLALGPDTQYF

v_gene: TRBV20-1
j_gene: TRBJ2-4
CDR3aa: CSARDSVRGGSYF

v_gene: TRBV5-6
j_gene: TRBJ2-3
CDR3aa: CASSKIAGVSDTQYF

v_gene: TRBV4-1
j_gene: TRBJ2-7
CDR3aa: CASSQERLVKYKQYF

v_gene: TRBV4-1
j_gene: TRBJ2-1
CDR3aa: CASSQVPGDSYNEQFF

v_gene: TRBV4-2
j_gene: TRBJ2-3
CDR3aa: CASSPRLAGTDTQYF

v_gene: TRBV29-1
j_gene: TRBJ1-2
CDR3aa: CSVEDRGSRSYGCTF

v_gene: TRBV11-3
j_gene: TRBJ2-2
CDR3aa: CSSSKDGALTGELFF

v_gene: TRBV4-1
j_gene: TRBJ1-2
CDR3aa: CASSQTTGIGQSPGYTF

v_gene: TRBV12-3/TRBV12-4
j_gene: TRBJ2-2
CDR3aa: CASGRGCDAGELFF

v_gene: TRBV11-1
j_gene: TRBJ1-1
CDR3aa: CASSLERLNTEAFF

v_gene: TRBV5-4
j_gene: TRBJ1-2
CDR3aa: CVTSRQGVDGYTF

v_gene: TRBV28
j_gene: TRBJ1-2
CDR3aa: CANSLRAPFVKGYTF

v_gene: TRBV11-1
j_gene: TRBJ2-3
CDR3aa: CAGSPPLLTRGADTQYF

v_gene: TRBV5-4
j_gene: TRBJ2-7
CDR3aa: CASSFPRDRVRYEQYF

v_gene: TRBV12-3/TRBV12-4
j_gene: TRBJ2-1
CDR3aa: CASSLAGGAHNEQFF

v_gene: TRBV11-2
j_gene: TRBJ2-5
CDR3aa: CASSHRVGLGTETQYF

v_gene: TRBV6-5
j_gene: TRBJ2-7
CDR3aa: CASSYMTAAIPYEQYF

v_gene: TRBV6-1
j_gene: TRBJ2-3
CDR3aa: CASSDRGSDTQYF

v_gene: TRBV5-6
j_gene: TRBJ2-6
CDR3aa: CASSLRSGANVLTF

v_gene: TRBV12-3/TRBV12-4
j_gene: TRBJ2-1
CDR3aa: CASSLTSGSDEQFF